Listed here is a single T cell receptor beta chain. Its cognate antigen is unknown. There are 15 residues in the CDR3. Germline CDR1 and CDR2: SGDLS and YYNGEE. V dropped 0 bases and J dropped 4 bases, with 13 bases sitting between them. The data were obtained in a study of memory CD4+ T cells and cytomegalovirus serostatus. Single viable CD3+CD4+CD8-CD45RO+ cells were sorted as the memory CD4+ T cells. General study results and limits: The CMV-associated TCR signature appears largely within the CD4+ memory repertoire. CMV serostatus prediction reached median AUC approximately 0.95, or 0.91 with US-trained model. Of around 160 reported CMV TCRbeta sequences, 67 were found in memory CD4+ repertoires.

Under the authors' procedure: After removing out-of-frame reads, 2 million to 2.5 million distinct TCRbeta sequences remained. TCRdb's copy holds only in-frame clones and misses some; the assay was immunoSEQ multiplex PCR. That table furnishes V, J and clone size, whereas the DNA furnished D and trimming. The sample contains more than 35,000 clones, 70% to 80% of which appear only once. Sequencing input: memory CD4+ T cells from blood. The V and J genes are TRBV9 and TRBJ1-1; D is possibly TRBD1 (5 bases). This sequence originates from an adult in good health and CMV-seropositive. As DNA, the CDR3 is TGTGCCAGCAGCGTAGTGGACCTCGGGGGCACTGAAGCTTTCTTT. Encoded protein: CASSVVDLGGTEAFF.